Each of the 18 T cell receptor beta chains below was sequenced from the same sample in a study of T-cell memory formation after mild COVID-19. TCRdb reprocessed the 5' RACE reads via MiXCR and lists one record per CDR3 protein. Of 180,000 or so distinct CDR3 sequences listed, 16% are singletons. The sequencing sample was made of PBMCs or a T cell subset sorted from them (not recorded which). These receptors originate from an adult woman who had mild COVID-19 (a few samples of this study predate the infection). Cell type and time point are not known.

This clonotype was found a few times. This chain connects TRBV29-1 to TRBJ2-1; a possible D gene is TRBD2 (5 bases). The germline CDR1 and CDR2 sequences are SQVTM and ANQGSEA. The V end was cut by 7 bases, the J end by 3 bases, with 7 bases between. The CDR3 is made up of 11 amino acids. The DNA of the CDR3 is TGCAGCGCCGGGGACTACAATGAGCAGTTCTTC. Its protein product is CSAGDYNEQFF.

This clonotype was picked up a small number of times. The J gene is TRBJ2-5, the V gene TRBV3-1, with D possibly matching TRBD1 (6 bases). CDR1 and CDR2 (germline): LGHDT, YNNKEL (reference sequence). Deletions cut 4 bases from V and 2 bases from J, with 11 bases between. The CDR3 contains 14 residues. CDR3 sequence (DNA): TGTGCCAGCAGCCGTAGGACAGCACAAGAGACCCAGTACTTC. It is translated as CASSRRTAQETQYF.

The chain couples TRBV29-1 to TRBJ1-2; the match to TRBD1 covers 9 bases. The CDR3 contains 13 residues. Germline V gives CDR1 SQVTM, CDR2 ANQGSEA. V trimming: 7 bases; J trimming: 5 bases; junction bases outside the gene matches: 8. The CDR3 region has the DNA TGCAGCGCAGGGACAGGGACATCGTATGGCTACACCTTC. Translating it yields CSAGTGTSYGYTF. Based on the CDR3 plus reference TRBV29-1 and TRBJ1-2, the full variable domain is SAVISQKPSRDICQRGTSLTIQCQVDSQVTMMFWYRQQPGQSLTLIATANQGSEATYESGFVIDKFPISRPNLTFSTLTVSNMSPEDSSIYLCSAGTGTSYGYTFGSGTRLTVV.

Many counts were recorded for this clonotype. The chain links TRBV11-1 to TRBJ2-7; 8 nucleotides align to TRBD1. After removal of 5 bases from V and 2 bases from J, the junction contained 8 bases not matched to a gene. The V gene's germline CDR1 is SGHAT and CDR2 FQDESV (reference sequence). This CDR3 region has 15 residues. CDR3 nucleotides: TGTGCCAGCAGCCGCGGGGCACAGGGGGCCTACGAGCAGTACTTC. It specifies CASSRGAQGAYEQYF.

The rearrangement uses TRBV6-6 and TRBJ1-5, with D possibly being TRBD1 (6 bases). The V gene's germline CDR1 is MNHNY and CDR2 SVGAGI (reference sequence). Trimming pared 8 bases from V and 0 bases from J, leaving 11 bases between. CDR3 length equals 14 residues. The CDR3 is CASLRGGSNQPQHF. For the CDR3, the DNA is TGTGCCAGCTTGAGGGGGGGTAGCAATCAGCCCCAGCATTTT.

The genes are TRBV29-1 and TRBJ2-3, with 10 bases identical to TRBD1. This CDR3 comprises 14 residues. V dropped 5 bases and J dropped 3; count of bases not matched to a gene: 5. Germline values: CDR1 SQVTM, CDR2 ANQGSEA. CDR3 in amino acids: CSVIRDRGTDTQYF. The CDR3, as DNA: TGCAGCGTTATCCGGGACAGGGGTACAGATACGCAGTATTTT.

At least ten counts were recorded for this clonotype. The chain joins TRBV7-3 to TRBJ2-7, with D maybe TRBD2 (6 bases). Germline-derived CDR1 and CDR2 are SGHTA and FQGTGA. The V and J ends lost 5 bases and 3 bases respectively, with 11 bases between them. The CDR3 totals 13 residues. The chain's CDR3 is CASSPSGSYEQYF. In DNA, the CDR3 is TGTGCCAGCAGCCCCTCCGGGAGCTACGAGCAGTACTTC.

This clonotype was detected only a few times. V is TRBV18 and J is TRBJ1-1; D remains unclear. Germline-derived CDR1 and CDR2 are KGHSH and LQKENI. Trimming removed 0 bases from V and 9 bases from J, with 17 bases in between. This CDR3 contains 15 residues. The CDR3 DNA reads as TGTGCCAGCTCACCACCGGAGGCATATACTGCGAAAGCTTTCTTT. Amino acid sequence: CASSPPEAYTAKAFF.

V gene TRBV14 combines with J gene TRBJ2-5, with 7 bases lining up with TRBD1. Germline V lookup: CDR1 SGHDN, CDR2 FVKESK. V shed 4 bases, J shed 2 bases, and the junction held 7 bases outside the gene matches. This CDR3 is built from 15 residues. CDR3 protein: CASSRRQGRQETQYF. The CDR3 DNA follows: TGTGCCAGCAGCCGACGACAGGGTCGACAAGAGACCCAGTACTTC.

This clonotype was seen a few times. This chain uses TRBV12-3 or TRBV12-4 with TRBJ2-7; D not certain. The CDR3 is 15 amino acids. Trimming took 6 bases from V and 0 from J, leaving 15 bases between them. The chain's CDR3 is CASRKRAASSYEQYF. CDR3 nucleotide sequence: TGTGCCAGCAGAAAAAGGGCGGCGAGCTCCTACGAGCAGTACTTC.

This clonotype has at least ten counts. This chain joins TRBV7-2 and TRBJ2-3; TRBD1 matches at 8 bases. The CDR3 contains 16 residues. The junction had 11 bases not matched to a gene; V was cut back by 5 bases and J by 4 bases. Germline CDR1 SGHTA, CDR2 FQGNSA. This CDR3 is CASSRKNRGSADTQYF. The DNA of the CDR3 is TGTGCCAGCAGCCGAAAAAACAGGGGGAGCGCAGATACGCAGTATTTT. The whole variable domain, filled in from reference TRBV7-2 and TRBJ2-3, reads GAGVSQSPSNKVTEKGKDVELRCDPISGHTALYWYRQSLGQGLEFLIYFQGNSAPDKSGLPSDRFSAERTGGSVSTLTIQRTQQEDSAVYLCASSRKNRGSADTQYFGPGTRLTVL.

This clonotype was detected many times. The chain is built from TRBV5-1 and TRBJ2-5; TRBD1 aligns across 9 bases. The CDR3 is 13 residues long. Germline assignment: CDR1 SGHRS and CDR2 YFSETQ. V shed 5 bases, J shed 5 bases, and the junction held 4 bases outside the gene matches. CDR3 coding DNA: TGCGCCAGCAGTTACAGGGGGCAGGAGACCCAGTACTTC. Its translation is CASSYRGQETQYF.

The V gene is TRBV12-3 or TRBV12-4, the J gene TRBJ2-3; TRBD2 might be the D (6 bases). Trimming shortened V by 8 bases and J by 0 bases, and 12 bases separated the two germline ends. This CDR3 is 14 amino acids long. As DNA, the CDR3 is TGTGCCAGCGGATCCGGGACTAGCACAGATACGCAGTATTTT. Protein product: CASGSGTSTDTQYF.

This rearrangement joins TRBV20-1 to TRBJ2-2; D unclear. The ends were cut back, 0 bases at V and 5 bases at J, with 16 bases in the middle. Germline assignment: CDR1 DFQATT and CDR2 SNEGSKA (reference sequence). This CDR3 region has 16 residues. In nucleotides, the CDR3 is TGCAGTGCTAGAGACCCTCGGGCCGCGAGAACCGGGGAGCTGTTTTTT. Amino acid sequence: CSARDPRAARTGELFF.

This clonotype was recorded only once. V gene TRBV3-1 combines with J gene TRBJ2-7, with a weak D call TRBD2 (5 bases). V was pared by 1 base and J by 3 bases, with 13 bases between. This CDR3 region has 15 residues. Germline CDR1 LGHDT, CDR2 YNNKEL (reference sequence). DNA of the CDR3: TGTGCCAGCAGCCAAGCAAACGGCGGGTTCTACGAGCAGTACTTC. Its translation: CASSQANGGFYEQYF.

This clonotype was counted between two and nine times. The chain is built from TRBV20-1 and TRBJ1-5, with unresolved D. Deletions cut 3 bases from V and 5 bases from J, with 17 bases between. CDR3 size: 15 residues. Germline CDR1 reads DFQATT; CDR2 reads SNEGSKA (reference sequence). The CDR3 coding sequence is TGCAGTGCTAGGAAATTTCTGGCTGATCATCAGCCCCAGCATTTT. This sequence encodes CSARKFLADHQPQHF.

The chain couples TRBV5-4 to TRBJ1-2; D might be TRBD1 (6 bases). The ends were cut back, 4 bases at V and 5 bases at J, with 15 bases in the middle. CDR1 SGHNT and CDR2 YYREEE come from the germline V gene (reference sequence). This CDR3 comprises 14 residues. The CDR3 DNA reads TGTGCCAGCAGCAACCCATTACAGGGTTATGGCTACACCTTC. This encodes CASSNPLQGYGYTF.

This chain joins TRBV12-3 or TRBV12-4 and TRBJ1-4; 8 bases are a match to TRBD1. Trimming cost V 6 bases and J 0 bases; bases outside gene matches: 18. The CDR3 runs 20 residues. The CDR3 reads CASRRLGQDTILATNEKLFF. DNA of the CDR3: TGTGCCAGCAGGCGATTGGGACAGGACACTATCCTTGCAACTAATGAAAAACTGTTTTTT.